A selection of T cell receptor beta chains follows, all from one sample in a study of blood T cell repertoires in COVID-19. Sequencing was performed with immunoSEQ multiplex PCR; in TCRdb, only in-frame clones are kept and a portion is missing. The repertoire holds 75,000 to 100,000 clones, with about 85% as singletons. The sample was peripheral blood. These receptors were taken from a man between 65 and 85 years old with acute or convalescent COVID-19. CDR3s include the opening cysteine and the closing phenylalanine or tryptophan. Fields, in order: D gene, J gene, V gene, clone size, CDR3 DNA, CDR3 protein. D genes are given only for firm matches. The size entry is marked missing in some rows and otherwise reads once, few, many or a size class.

d_call: .; j_call: TRBJ1-1; v_call: TRBV3-1/TRBV3-2; clone_size: .; cdr3_nt: TGTGCCAGCAGGGCCGGGACTGAAGCTTTCTTT; cdr3_aa: CASRAGTEAFF
d_call: TRBD1; j_call: TRBJ1-5; v_call: TRBV6-4; clone_size: .; cdr3_nt: TGTGCCAGCAGTCCAAACAGGGGAGAGCCCCAGCATTTT; cdr3_aa: CASSPNRGEPQHF
d_call: TRBD1; j_call: TRBJ1-2; v_call: TRBV6-6; clone_size: once; cdr3_nt: TGTGCCAGCAGTTACTCCGGGACAGGGGGCTATGGCTACACCTTC; cdr3_aa: CASSYSGTGGYGYTF
d_call: .; j_call: TRBJ1-2; v_call: TRBV5-1; clone_size: .; cdr3_nt: TGCGCCAGCAGCTTGGCAGCAGGGGATGGCTACACCTTC; cdr3_aa: CASSLAAGDGYTF
d_call: .; j_call: TRBJ1-2; v_call: TRBV6-1; clone_size: .; cdr3_nt: TGTGCCAGCAGTGAAAGCGGATTCTATGGCTACACCTTC; cdr3_aa: CASSESGFYGYTF
d_call: .; j_call: TRBJ1-1; v_call: TRBV2; clone_size: once; cdr3_nt: TGTGCCAGCAGTGAAGGGGCAGGGTACACTGAAGCTTTCTTT; cdr3_aa: CASSEGAGYTEAFF
d_call: TRBD2; j_call: TRBJ2-3; v_call: TRBV19; clone_size: .; cdr3_nt: TGTGTTAGTAGGGACTACACAGATACGCAGTATTTT; cdr3_aa: CVSRDYTDTQYF
d_call: .; j_call: TRBJ1-5; v_call: TRBV7-8; clone_size: .; cdr3_nt: TGTGCCAGCAGCTTAGCCATTAATCAGCCCCAGCATTTT; cdr3_aa: CASSLAINQPQHF
d_call: .; j_call: TRBJ1-2; v_call: TRBV4-1; clone_size: .; cdr3_nt: TGCGCCAGCAGCCCGAGGACAAAGTCCGCTATTGGCTACACCTTC; cdr3_aa: CASSPRTKSAIGYTF
d_call: TRBD1; j_call: TRBJ2-5; v_call: TRBV27; clone_size: .; cdr3_nt: TGTGCCAGCAGACGGACAGGGGGTGAGACCCAGTACTTC; cdr3_aa: CASRRTGGETQYF
d_call: TRBD1; j_call: TRBJ1-1; v_call: TRBV5-1; clone_size: .; cdr3_nt: TGCGCCAGCACTCTCGGGGACAGTGTGCCGATGAACACTGAAGCTTTCTTT; cdr3_aa: CASTLGDSVPMNTEAFF
d_call: .; j_call: TRBJ2-7; v_call: TRBV4-1; clone_size: .; cdr3_nt: TGCGCCAGCAGCCAAGTAAGTCACCCGGAGGTTGCCTACGAGCAGTACTTC; cdr3_aa: CASSQVSHPEVAYEQYF
d_call: TRBD2; j_call: TRBJ2-3; v_call: TRBV5-1; clone_size: .; cdr3_nt: TGCGCCAGCAGAAATAGCGGGGGTGGCACAGATACGCAGTATTTT; cdr3_aa: CASRNSGGGTDTQYF
d_call: TRBD2; j_call: TRBJ2-5; v_call: TRBV11-1; clone_size: .; cdr3_nt: TGTGCCAGCAGCTTATCAGCGGGGGCCGGAGAGACCCAGTACTTC; cdr3_aa: CASSLSAGAGETQYF
d_call: .; j_call: TRBJ1-4; v_call: TRBV7-9; clone_size: .; cdr3_nt: TGTGCCAGCAGCCTATCAGGGCAGGGGGAAAAACTGTTTTTT; cdr3_aa: CASSLSGQGEKLFF
d_call: .; j_call: TRBJ1-6; v_call: TRBV5-1; clone_size: .; cdr3_nt: TGCGCCAGCAGCTTGGACAGGGTGAATTCACCCCTCCACTTT; cdr3_aa: CASSLDRVNSPLHF
d_call: TRBD2; j_call: TRBJ2-5; v_call: TRBV12-5; clone_size: .; cdr3_nt: TGTGCTAGTGGTTCCCTTAGCGGGGGCCCCCAAGAGACCCAGTACTTC; cdr3_aa: CASGSLSGGPQETQYF
d_call: TRBD1; j_call: TRBJ2-7; v_call: TRBV27; clone_size: .; cdr3_nt: TGTGCCAGCGGATTGACAGGGAATTCCTACGAGCAGTACTTC; cdr3_aa: CASGLTGNSYEQYF
d_call: TRBD1; j_call: TRBJ1-6; v_call: TRBV3-1/TRBV3-2; clone_size: .; cdr3_nt: TGTGCCAGCAGCCAAGTGGGACAGGGGGCTAATAGTAATTCACCCCTCCACTTT; cdr3_aa: CASSQVGQGANSNSPLHF
d_call: .; j_call: TRBJ1-1; v_call: TRBV5-1; clone_size: .; cdr3_nt: TGCGCCAGCAGCTTGGCCCAGGGGCCGAACACTAAAGCTTTCTTT; cdr3_aa: CASSLAQGPNTKAFF
d_call: TRBD1; j_call: TRBJ1-1; v_call: TRBV19; clone_size: .; cdr3_nt: TGTGCCAGTAGTATTAGACAGGGGTTGAACACTGAAGCTTTCTTT; cdr3_aa: CASSIRQGLNTEAFF
d_call: .; j_call: TRBJ1-4; v_call: TRBV5-1; clone_size: .; cdr3_nt: TGCGCCAGCAGCCTTGGACCCAGGGTGGATAATGAAAAACTGTTTTTT; cdr3_aa: CASSLGPRVDNEKLFF
d_call: .; j_call: TRBJ1-5; v_call: TRBV5-4; clone_size: .; cdr3_nt: TGTGCCAGCGGGCGGGAAAATCAGCCCCAGCATTTT; cdr3_aa: CASGRENQPQHF
d_call: TRBD1; j_call: TRBJ2-1; v_call: TRBV6-2/TRBV6-3; clone_size: .; cdr3_nt: TGTGCCAGCAGTTACGTACCCACGGGTGGGACAGAAACCTACAATGAGCAGTTCTTC; cdr3_aa: CASSYVPTGGTETYNEQFF
d_call: TRBD1; j_call: TRBJ1-2; v_call: TRBV6-5; clone_size: .; cdr3_nt: TGTGCCAGCAGTACCCGACAGGGGGCTGACTATGGCTACACCTTC; cdr3_aa: CASSTRQGADYGYTF
d_call: TRBD1; j_call: TRBJ2-7; v_call: TRBV7-2; clone_size: few; cdr3_nt: TGTGCCAGCAGCCTTACAACAGGGGCCTCCTACGAGCAGTACTTC; cdr3_aa: CASSLTTGASYEQYF
d_call: .; j_call: TRBJ2-3; v_call: TRBV19; clone_size: .; cdr3_nt: TGTGCCAGTAGAGCAGGCCAGGGCGGTGGTGCAGATACGCAGTATTTT; cdr3_aa: CASRAGQGGGADTQYF
d_call: TRBD2; j_call: TRBJ2-4; v_call: TRBV3-1/TRBV3-2; clone_size: .; cdr3_nt: TGTGCCAGCAGCCACGTGACTAGCGCCAAAAACATTCAGTACTTC; cdr3_aa: CASSHVTSAKNIQYF
d_call: .; j_call: TRBJ1-1; v_call: TRBV2; clone_size: .; cdr3_nt: TGTGCCAGCAGTGAATCAGAGAACACTGAAGCTTTCTTT; cdr3_aa: CASSESENTEAFF
d_call: TRBD1; j_call: TRBJ2-3; v_call: TRBV29-1; clone_size: once; cdr3_nt: TGCAGCGTACCTAACAGGGGTAGCACAGATACGCAGTATTTT; cdr3_aa: CSVPNRGSTDTQYF
d_call: TRBD2; j_call: TRBJ2-3; v_call: TRBV27; clone_size: .; cdr3_nt: TGTGCCAGCAGTTTCCGGGGGACTAGCGGGGGTTTGGTGGGTACGCAGTATTTT; cdr3_aa: CASSFRGTSGGLVGTQYF
d_call: .; j_call: TRBJ2-3; v_call: TRBV6-1; clone_size: .; cdr3_nt: TGTGCCAGCAGTGAAAGCGGTCGGAGCCCAGATACGCAGTATTTT; cdr3_aa: CASSESGRSPDTQYF
d_call: .; j_call: TRBJ1-5; v_call: TRBV28; clone_size: .; cdr3_nt: TGTGCCAGCACCTCAATGGGGGGGCGGATTCGTCAGCCCCAGCATTTT; cdr3_aa: CASTSMGGRIRQPQHF
d_call: TRBD1; j_call: TRBJ1-1; v_call: TRBV7-8; clone_size: few; cdr3_nt: TGTGCCAGCAGCGTGATTGTTGGGACAGGGACCCCCCGCGGCACTGAAGCTTTCTTT; cdr3_aa: CASSVIVGTGTPRGTEAFF
d_call: TRBD1; j_call: TRBJ1-2; v_call: TRBV27; clone_size: .; cdr3_nt: TGTGCCAGCAGTTTAAACGTCGACAGGGAAGGTGGCTACACCTTC; cdr3_aa: CASSLNVDREGGYTF
d_call: TRBD1; j_call: TRBJ1-5; v_call: TRBV10-2; clone_size: once; cdr3_nt: TGCGCCAGCAGGGGGACAGGGAGAAGTAATCAGCCCCAGCATTTT; cdr3_aa: CASRGTGRSNQPQHF
d_call: .; j_call: TRBJ1-3; v_call: TRBV9; clone_size: .; cdr3_nt: TGTGCCAGCAGCGTAGTAGGAGGGTCGTCTTCTGGAAACACCATATATTTT; cdr3_aa: CASSVVGGSSSGNTIYF
d_call: TRBD2; j_call: TRBJ2-2; v_call: TRBV7-8; clone_size: .; cdr3_nt: TGTGCCAGCAGCTCCCGGACTAGTCGGAACACCGGGGAGCTGTTTTTT; cdr3_aa: CASSSRTSRNTGELFF
d_call: TRBD2; j_call: TRBJ2-5; v_call: TRBV5-1; clone_size: once; cdr3_nt: TGCGCCAGCAGCTTGTTACTAGCGGGGGAGGAAGAGACCCAGTACTTC; cdr3_aa: CASSLLLAGEEETQYF
d_call: TRBD1; j_call: TRBJ2-3; v_call: TRBV6-1; clone_size: .; cdr3_nt: TGTGCCAGCAGTGGTTGGGACAGGGGGCCGTCGGATACGCAGTATTTT; cdr3_aa: CASSGWDRGPSDTQYF
d_call: TRBD1; j_call: TRBJ2-2; v_call: TRBV9; clone_size: .; cdr3_nt: TGTGCCAGCAGCCCGACAGGGATCACCGGGGAGCTGTTTTTT; cdr3_aa: CASSPTGITGELFF
d_call: TRBD1; j_call: TRBJ1-5; v_call: TRBV5-6; clone_size: .; cdr3_nt: TGTGCCAGCAGCTTGTCCGACCACCGGGACAGGGATCAGCCCCAGCATTTT; cdr3_aa: CASSLSDHRDRDQPQHF
d_call: .; j_call: TRBJ2-1; v_call: TRBV4-2; clone_size: few; cdr3_nt: TGTGCCAGCAGCCAAAGCCTAGCGGAGCAGTTCTTC; cdr3_aa: CASSQSLAEQFF
d_call: .; j_call: TRBJ2-2; v_call: TRBV6-1; clone_size: .; cdr3_nt: TGTGCCAGCACTGAACAGGGCAGGTTAAAGGGCGGGGAGCTGTTTTTT; cdr3_aa: CASTEQGRLKGGELFF
d_call: .; j_call: TRBJ2-7; v_call: TRBV9; clone_size: .; cdr3_nt: TGTGCCAGCAGCAGAGGAGACAGTCGGTACGAGCAGTACTTC; cdr3_aa: CASSRGDSRYEQYF
d_call: .; j_call: TRBJ1-5; v_call: TRBV5-8; clone_size: .; cdr3_nt: TGTGCCAGCAGCTTGGGGGTCAGGGCGGTTATGGGTCAGCCCCAGCATTTT; cdr3_aa: CASSLGVRAVMGQPQHF
d_call: TRBD1; j_call: TRBJ1-4; v_call: TRBV5-8; clone_size: .; cdr3_nt: TGTGCCAGCAGCGAGACAGGGCTAGGAGAAAAACTGTTTTTT; cdr3_aa: CASSETGLGEKLFF
d_call: .; j_call: TRBJ2-7; v_call: TRBV7-2; clone_size: .; cdr3_nt: TGTGCCAGCAGCTTAGAGTTTCACAGCTACGAGCAGTACTTC; cdr3_aa: CASSLEFHSYEQYF
d_call: .; j_call: TRBJ1-1; v_call: TRBV3-1/TRBV3-2; clone_size: .; cdr3_nt: TGTGCCAGCAGCCAAGGGTATAGAAGAATCGGCACTGAAGCTTTCTTT; cdr3_aa: CASSQGYRRIGTEAFF
d_call: TRBD2; j_call: TRBJ2-1; v_call: TRBV19; clone_size: once; cdr3_nt: TGTGCCACGCGGACTAGCGGGACTTACAATGAGCAGTTCTTC; cdr3_aa: CATRTSGTYNEQFF
d_call: .; j_call: TRBJ1-1; v_call: TRBV12-3/TRBV12-4; clone_size: once; cdr3_nt: TGTGCCAGCACCCAGGGCAGGAACACTGAAGCTTTCTTT; cdr3_aa: CASTQGRNTEAFF
d_call: .; j_call: TRBJ1-1; v_call: TRBV10-3; clone_size: .; cdr3_nt: TGTGCCATCAGAACCCAGGACACTGAAGCTTTCTTT; cdr3_aa: CAIRTQDTEAFF
d_call: .; j_call: TRBJ1-2; v_call: TRBV6-6; clone_size: once; cdr3_nt: TGTGCCAGCAGTCAGGGCGGTGGGGGCTACACTTGGGGCTACACCTTC; cdr3_aa: CASSQGGGGYTWGYTF
d_call: TRBD1; j_call: TRBJ1-4; v_call: TRBV5-1; clone_size: .; cdr3_nt: TGCGCCAGCAGCGGAACAGGGGCAACTAATGAAAAACTGTTTTTT; cdr3_aa: CASSGTGATNEKLFF
d_call: TRBD1; j_call: TRBJ2-1; v_call: TRBV11-2; clone_size: .; cdr3_nt: TGTGCCAGCAGCCCCAGACAGGGGGAAACTCGCAATGAGCAGTTCTTC; cdr3_aa: CASSPRQGETRNEQFF
d_call: TRBD1; j_call: TRBJ1-1; v_call: TRBV2; clone_size: .; cdr3_nt: TGTGCCAGCAGAGGGGACAGGGGGAAGAGCACTGAAGCTTTCTTT; cdr3_aa: CASRGDRGKSTEAFF